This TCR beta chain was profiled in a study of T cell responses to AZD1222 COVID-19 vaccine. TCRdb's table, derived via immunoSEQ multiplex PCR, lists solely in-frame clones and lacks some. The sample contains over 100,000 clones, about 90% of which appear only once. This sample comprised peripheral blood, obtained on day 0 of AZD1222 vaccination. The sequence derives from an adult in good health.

The CDR3 DNA reads as TGCGCCAGCAGCTTGTTGGCAGGGTCAAGCTCCTACAATGAGCAGTTCTTC. Protein sequence: CASSLLAGSSSYNEQFF. The chain carries TRBV5-1 and TRBJ2-1; possible D gene TRBD1, 5 bases. The CDR3 has 17 residues. Germline V gene data show CDR1 as SGHRS and CDR2 as YFSETQ. The V gene lost 1 base and the J gene lost 0 bases, with 14 bases spanning the gap.